These 5 T cell receptor beta chains were all obtained from the same sample, sequenced in a study of blood T cells in healthy people across ages. For the second PCR, which ran for 7 to 11 cycles, a sample-barcoded 5' primer and a J-beta primer mix were used. MiXCR was run by TCRdb on the 5' RACE reads, yielding one entry per CDR3 protein. The sample has 700,000 to 800,000 distinct CDR3 sequences, roughly two fifths seen once. Sequencing was carried out using blood. The receptors stem from a woman aged 60-75 years in good health.

V and J are TRBV20-1 and TRBJ2-5; 7 bases map to TRBD1. The J call may be in error: the DNA end matches TRBJ2-7 better. The CDR3 spans 12 residues. Germline V lookup: CDR1 DFQATT, CDR2 SNEGSKA (reference sequence). Written as DNA, the CDR3 is TGCAGTGCTCAGACAGGGTCGGACGAGCAGTACTTC. Its protein is CSAQTGSDEQYF.

V and J are TRBV10-2 and TRBJ2-7; D gene uncertain. The CDR3 loop spans 14 amino acids. Germline V lookup: CDR1 WSHSY, CDR2 SAAADI. With 5 bases removed from V and 7 bases from J, the gap between germline ends came to 18 bases. CDR3 in amino acids: CASSSFWATREQYF. In DNA form, the CDR3 reads TGCGCCAGCAGTTCATTTTGGGCGACGAGGGAGCAGTACTTC.

The V call is TRBV29-1, the J call TRBJ2-4, with D possibly matching TRBD2 (7 bases). The J call may be mistaken, given a closer DNA end match to TRBJ2-7. Germline V gene data show CDR1 as SQVTM and CDR2 as ANQGSEA. The CDR3 sequence is 18 residues long. This chain's CDR3 is CSVGGGQGVKFGTYEQYF. The CDR3 coding sequence is TGCAGCGTTGGGGGGGGACAAGGGGTGAAGTTTGGTACCTACGAGCAGTACTTC.

This chain joins TRBV5-1 and TRBJ2-5; no clear D gene. The CDR3 consists of 16 residues. The germline V gene encodes CDR1 SGHRS and CDR2 YFSETQ. The V gene lost 5 bases and the J gene lost 2 bases, with 19 bases spanning the gap. The chain's CDR3 is CASSSQPVQRQETQYF. The CDR3 nucleotides read TGCGCCAGCAGTTCCCAACCGGTACAGAGGCAAGAGACCCAGTACTTC.

The chain recombines TRBV3-1 with TRBJ2-5; perhaps TRBD1 as D (7 bases). The end of the DNA aligns better with TRBJ2-7, so the J call may be wrong. The CDR3 extends over 15 amino acids. Germline V gene data show CDR1 as LGHDT and CDR2 as YNNKEL (reference sequence). CDR3 DNA: TGTGCCAGCAGCCCATGGAGGGGGCGTAGGAACGAGCAGTACTTC. Protein sequence: CASSPWRGRRNEQYF.